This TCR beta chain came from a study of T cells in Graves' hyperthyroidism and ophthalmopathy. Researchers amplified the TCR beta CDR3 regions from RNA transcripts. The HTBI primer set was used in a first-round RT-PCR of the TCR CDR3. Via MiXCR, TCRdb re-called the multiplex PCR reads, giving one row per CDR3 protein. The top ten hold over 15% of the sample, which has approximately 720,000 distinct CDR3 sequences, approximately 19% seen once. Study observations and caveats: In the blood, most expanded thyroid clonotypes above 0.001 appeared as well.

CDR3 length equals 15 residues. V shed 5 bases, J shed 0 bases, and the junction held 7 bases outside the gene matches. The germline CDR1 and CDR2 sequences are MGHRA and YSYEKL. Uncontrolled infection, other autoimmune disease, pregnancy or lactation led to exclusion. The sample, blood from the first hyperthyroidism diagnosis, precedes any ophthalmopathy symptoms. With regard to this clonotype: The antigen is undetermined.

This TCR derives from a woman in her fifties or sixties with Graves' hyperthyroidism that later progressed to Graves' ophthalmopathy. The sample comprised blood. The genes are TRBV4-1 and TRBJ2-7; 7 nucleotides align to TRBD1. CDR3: CASSKGQEYSYEQYF. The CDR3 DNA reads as TGCGCCAGCAGCAAAGGACAGGAATACTCCTACGAGCAGTACTTC.